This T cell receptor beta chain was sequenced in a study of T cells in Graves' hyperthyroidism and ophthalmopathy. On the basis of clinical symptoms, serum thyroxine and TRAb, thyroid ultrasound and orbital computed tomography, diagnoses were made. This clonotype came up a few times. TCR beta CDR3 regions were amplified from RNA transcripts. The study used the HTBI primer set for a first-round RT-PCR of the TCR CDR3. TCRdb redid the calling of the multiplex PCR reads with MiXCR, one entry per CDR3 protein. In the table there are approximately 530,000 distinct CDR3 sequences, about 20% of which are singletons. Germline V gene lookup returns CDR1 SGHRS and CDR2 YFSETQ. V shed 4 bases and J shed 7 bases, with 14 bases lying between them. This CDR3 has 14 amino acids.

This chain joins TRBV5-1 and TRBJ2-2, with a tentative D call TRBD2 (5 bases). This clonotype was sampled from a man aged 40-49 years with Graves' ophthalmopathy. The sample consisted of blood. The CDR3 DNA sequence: TGCGCCAGCAGCGATTCTTCGGGATTCGGGGAGCTGTTTTTT. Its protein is CASSDSSGFGELFF.